Only one count was recorded for the clone carrying this T cell receptor beta chain. Its antigen is unidentified. Using immunoSEQ multiplex PCR, the repertoire was profiled, and TCRdb retains in-frame clones only, with some absent. This sample has more than 50,000 clones, with over 75% found just once. The sample comes from a study of identifying expanded T cells in peripheral blood. General study points: Variance in clone template counts between approximately two-week samples significantly increased with total template count across all healthy donors. Around 1.2 clones differed between technical replicates, versus approximately 16 and 20 over time.

Trimming at V came to 8 bases and at J to 5 bases, leaving 12 bases not matched to a gene. This CDR3 contains 14 residues. The germline CDR1 and CDR2 sequences are SGHRS and YFSETQ. Collection occurred without any documented infections or immune events in donors. The sequenced material came from blood. V usage is TRBV5-1 and J usage is TRBJ2-5; 7 bases line up with TRBD1. This clonotype was sampled from a person aged 18-70 years in good health. The CDR3 region is CASTRQGGTETQYF. CDR3 sequence (DNA): TGCGCCAGTACCCGACAGGGCGGTACGGAGACCCAGTACTTC.